The TCR beta chain under discussion was sequenced for a study of OX40 agonist ivuxolimab in advanced cancers. The repertoire was sequenced with immunoSEQ multiplex PCR; TCRdb's copy has only in-frame clones and lacks some. The sample includes 53,000 or so clones, 79% of them seen just once. Notes on this clone: The antigen is undetermined.

Study observations and caveats: Relative to CD4+ cells, CD8+ T cells on average had more expanded clones. Antigen specificity of clonally expanded peripheral T cells was not established. Among the lowest peripheral clonal expansion occurred in 0.1-3.0 mg/kg partial responders.

The junction had 12 bases not matched to a gene; V was cut back by 4 bases and J by 4 bases. The length of the CDR3 is 17 residues. The V gene's germline CDR1 is LGHNA and CDR2 YSLEER. This TCR derives from an adult with an advanced solid tumor such as melanoma, head and neck, liver or kidney cancer. The source was CD4+ or CD8+ T cells sorted from blood, collected in a trial of the OX40 agonist ivuxolimab. The V gene is TRBV4-3, the J gene TRBJ2-5; 10 bases agree with TRBD2. The CDR3 loop is CASSRVAGGRNTETQYF. DNA of the CDR3: TGCGCCAGCAGCCGAGTAGCGGGGGGCCGGAACACAGAGACCCAGTACTTC.